The rows below give T cell receptor beta chains drawn from one sample of a study of shared clonotypes between healthy human individuals. The protocol was immunoSEQ multiplex PCR, while the TCRdb copy is restricted to in-frame clones and leaves out a portion. The table lists some 2 million clones, about 95% of them singletons. Sample: naive CD8+ T cells sorted from blood. These receptors all stem from a man between 18 and 29 years old in good health. Both conserved end residues are part of each CDR3. D genes are given only for firm matches. Clone size is given for some rows only: seen once, a few or many times, or a class if the clone is expanded.

NA	TRBV11-2	TRBD1	TRBJ2-7	TGTGCCAGCAGCTTCACAGGGGGCTACGAGCAGTACTTC	CASSFTGGYEQYF
NA	TRBV7-9	NA	TRBJ2-5	TGTGCCAGCAGCCCTTGGCAGGGGGGGGAGACCCAGTACTTC	CASSPWQGGETQYF
NA	TRBV18	NA	TRBJ2-2	TGTGCCAGCTCACCACCGCAGCTGCCGTTTTCCGGGGAGCTGTTTTTT	CASSPPQLPFSGELFF
NA	TRBV10-3	NA	TRBJ2-1	TGTGCCATCTCTGTCTGGGCTAAACTAGCTGCTATTGACAATGAGCAGTTCTTC	CAISVWAKLAAIDNEQFF
NA	TRBV18	TRBD1	TRBJ2-1	TGTGCCAGCTCACGGGGACAGGGGACTTACAATGAGCAGTTCTTC	CASSRGQGTYNEQFF
NA	TRBV7-9	TRBD1	TRBJ2-7	TGTGCCAGCAGTTTCAGGGACAGCCCGGTCTACGAGCAGTACTTC	CASSFRDSPVYEQYF
once	TRBV2	NA	TRBJ1-2	TGTGCCAGCGACGATGGGGTCTATGGCTACACCTTC	CASDDGVYGYTF
NA	TRBV19	TRBD2	TRBJ2-7	TGTGCCAGTAGGCCCGGGGGGGCCAGCGAGCAGTACTTC	CASRPGGASEQYF
NA	TRBV7-7	TRBD2	TRBJ2-3	TGTGCTAGCAGCTTGGGGACTAGCCTGGACACGCAGTATTTT	CASSLGTSLDTQYF
NA	TRBV29-1	NA	TRBJ2-7	TGCAGCGTTGATGGGGGGCTGGAGCAGTACTTC	CSVDGGLEQYF
NA	TRBV7-9	TRBD1	TRBJ1-4	TGTGCCAGCAGCCGGACAGGGAATAATGAAAAACTGTTTTTT	CASSRTGNNEKLFF
NA	TRBV19	TRBD1	TRBJ2-1	TGTGCCAGTACCCCTACGGCCGGAACAGGGGTCCCCTACAATGAGCAGTTCTTC	CASTPTAGTGVPYNEQFF
NA	TRBV19	NA	TRBJ2-7	TGTGCCAGTAGCGACAGGCGGTACTACGAGCAGTACTTC	CASSDRRYYEQYF
NA	TRBV6-1	TRBD1	TRBJ2-3	TGTGCCAGCAGTGATCCAGGGGGCGCATATACGCAGTATTTT	CASSDPGGAYTQYF
NA	TRBV7-2	NA	TRBJ2-7	TGTGCCAGCAGTTTCAGGGTTGCGAGCTCCTACGAGCAGTACTTC	CASSFRVASSYEQYF
NA	TRBV27	TRBD1	TRBJ2-2	TGTGCCAGCAGTCGACAGGGGGCGGCCGGGGAGCTGTTTTTT	CASSRQGAAGELFF
NA	TRBV7-9	NA	TRBJ2-3	TGTGCCAGCAGCTTATTATCGCCGGGGGCCTGGGATACGCAGTATTTT	CASSLLSPGAWDTQYF
NA	TRBV19	TRBD1	TRBJ1-1	TGTGCCAGTACCATGGGGGACAGGGGATTCACTGAAGCTTTCTTT	CASTMGDRGFTEAFF
NA	TRBV7-7	TRBD1	TRBJ2-7	TGTGCTAGCAGCTTAGAGCAGGACAGGGGGCATTGCGAGCAGTACTTC	CASSLEQDRGHCEQYF
NA	TRBV10-2	TRBD1	TRBJ2-3	TGCGCCAGCAGTGAGTCGCTGGACAGGGGTACAGATACGCAGTATTTT	CASSESLDRGTDTQYF
NA	TRBV7-9	NA	TRBJ2-2	TGTGCCAGCAGCTTAGAACAGGTCAACACCGGGGAGCTGTTTTTT	CASSLEQVNTGELFF
NA	TRBV4-1	NA	TRBJ2-7	TGCGCCAGCAGCCAAGATAAGCAGCTAGCCTACGAGCAGTACTTC	CASSQDKQLAYEQYF
NA	TRBV30	NA	TRBJ2-5	TGTGCCTGGAGGGGTCTTAGAGGCCAGGAGACCCAGTACTTC	CAWRGLRGQETQYF
NA	TRBV7-9	NA	TRBJ2-7	TGTGCCAGCAGCCCCAAGGACGGTTACGAGCAGTACTTC	CASSPKDGYEQYF
NA	TRBV6-1	NA	TRBJ1-1	TGTGCCAGCAGTGAGATAACTGAAGCTTTCTTT	CASSEITEAFF
NA	TRBV4-1	NA	TRBJ1-1	TGCGCCAGCAGCCAAGTTCTAGTGAACACTGAAGCTTTCTTT	CASSQVLVNTEAFF
NA	TRBV2	NA	TRBJ2-7	TGTGCCAGCAGTGAAATGGGCAACGGGTACGAGCAGTACTTC	CASSEMGNGYEQYF
NA	TRBV5-1	NA	TRBJ2-3	TGCGCCAGCAGCTCGGGTGGGGCAGCTCAGGGAGATACGCAGTATTTT	CASSSGGAAQGDTQYF
NA	TRBV7-9	NA	TRBJ2-1	TGTGCCAGCAGCTTCAGTATCGAGTATGAGCAGTTCTTC	CASSFSIEYEQFF
once	TRBV7-9	NA	TRBJ2-3	TGTGCCAGCAGCCTATACCGAGGGGGGTTAGATACGCAGTATTTT	CASSLYRGGLDTQYF
NA	TRBV10-2	NA	TRBJ2-7	TGCGCCAGCAGTGAGTCGAGAGGAGAGCAGTACTTC	CASSESRGEQYF
NA	TRBV13	TRBD2	TRBJ2-5	TGTGCCAGCAGCCTCGGGACTAGCGAGGGGACCCAGTACTTC	CASSLGTSEGTQYF
NA	TRBV29-1	TRBD2	TRBJ2-1	TGCAGCGTCTACGGGACTAGCGGCTCCTACAATGAGCAGTTCTTC	CSVYGTSGSYNEQFF
NA	TRBV7-9	TRBD1	TRBJ2-7	TGTGCCAGCAGCTTCGTAACAGGGGCGAGGTCCTACGAGCAGTACTTC	CASSFVTGARSYEQYF
once	TRBV7-6	TRBD1	TRBJ2-7	TGTGCCAGCAGCTTAGGGTGGGACAGCAACTACGAGCAGTACTTC	CASSLGWDSNYEQYF
NA	TRBV9	TRBD1	TRBJ1-6	TGTGCCAGCAGCGTAGATGGGACAGCCTATAATTCACCCCTCCACTTT	CASSVDGTAYNSPLHF
NA	TRBV6-6	NA	TRBJ2-7	TGTGCCAGCAGTTACTCGCAGGGCTACGAGCAGTACTTC	CASSYSQGYEQYF
NA	TRBV4-1	TRBD1	TRBJ1-1	TGCGCCAGCAGCGTGGGACAGGGTGGCATGAACACTGAAGCTTTCTTT	CASSVGQGGMNTEAFF
NA	TRBV13	NA	TRBJ2-7	TGTGCCAGCAGCTTAGAACTCAACGAGCAGTACTTC	CASSLELNEQYF
NA	TRBV6-6	NA	TRBJ1-6	TGTGCCAGCAGTTACGACCGGGACAACGATAATTCACCCCTCCACTTT	CASSYDRDNDNSPLHF
NA	TRBV7-6	NA	TRBJ1-5	TGTGCCAGCAGCCCGGGTAGCAATCAGCCCCAGCATTTT	CASSPGSNQPQHF